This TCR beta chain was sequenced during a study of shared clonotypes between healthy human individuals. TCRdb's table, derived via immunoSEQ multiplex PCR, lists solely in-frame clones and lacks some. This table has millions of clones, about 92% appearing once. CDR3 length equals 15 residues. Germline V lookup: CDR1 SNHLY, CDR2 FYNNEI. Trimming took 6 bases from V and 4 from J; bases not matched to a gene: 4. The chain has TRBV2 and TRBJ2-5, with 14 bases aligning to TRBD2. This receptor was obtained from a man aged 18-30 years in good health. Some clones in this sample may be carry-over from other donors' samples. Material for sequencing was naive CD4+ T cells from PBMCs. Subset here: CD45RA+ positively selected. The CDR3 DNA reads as TGTGCCAGCAGCGTGACTAGCGGGAGGGCAGAGACCCAGTACTTC. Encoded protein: CASSVTSGRAETQYF.